The 29 T cell receptor beta chains reported below all come from one sample, sequenced in a study of blood T cell repertoires in COVID-19. TCRdb keeps only in-frame clones here, not all; method: immunoSEQ multiplex PCR. The profile shows more than 150,000 clones, over 90% of them singletons. The sequencing input was peripheral blood. The receptors come from a man aged 45-65 years with acute or convalescent COVID-19.

The chain has TRBV27 and TRBJ1-6; 8 nucleotides agree with TRBD1. The CDR3 totals 20 residues. Per germline, CDR1 MNHEY and CDR2 SMNVEV (reference sequence). With 1 base clipped from V and 0 bases from J, the junction kept 11 bases outside the gene matches. CDR3: CASSLFYRGTHLSYNSPLHF. The DNA of the CDR3 is TGTGCCAGCAGTTTATTTTACAGGGGGACACACCTCTCCTATAATTCACCCCTCCACTTT.

This chain connects TRBV27 to TRBJ1-1; 8 bases are shared with TRBD1. The germline V gene has CDR1 MNHEY and CDR2 SMNVEV (reference sequence). The CDR3 extends over 17 amino acids. V shed 4 bases, J shed 4 bases, and the junction held 14 bases outside the gene matches. CDR3 DNA: TGTGCCAGCAGTTCCATTCCCGGGACAGGTTCGGGCACTGAAGCTTTCTTT. It is translated as CASSSIPGTGSGTEAFF.

The gene calls are TRBV27 and TRBJ1-6; D not certain. V was trimmed by 6 bases and J by 9 bases, leaving 18 bases between them. CDR1 is MNHEY and CDR2 is SMNVEV in the germline V gene (reference sequence). The CDR3 covers 15 residues. DNA for the CDR3: TGTGCCAGCAGCCCCTTCCCTCGAGCGGGTTCACCCCTCCACTTT. This sequence encodes CASSPFPRAGSPLHF.

V is TRBV7-9 and J is TRBJ1-2; D uncertain. The CDR3 consists of 14 residues. The V end was cut by 4 bases, the J end by 8 bases, with 17 bases between. Germline assignment: CDR1 SEHNR and CDR2 FQNEAQ (reference sequence). The CDR3 region has the DNA TGTGCCAGCAGCTCGAAAGCGGGGAGTCAGGGCTACACCTTC. This encodes CASSSKAGSQGYTF.

V and J are TRBV7-8 and TRBJ1-1, with 7 positions matching TRBD1. V was pared by 1 base and J by 1 base, with 3 bases of the junction left unmatched. Germline V gives CDR1 SGHVS, CDR2 FQNEAQ. This CDR3 has 15 amino acids. The CDR3 DNA is TGTGCCAGCAGCTTAGTGGGACAGAGGAACACTGAAGCTTTCTTT. Amino acids: CASSLVGQRNTEAFF.

The CDR3 spells CASSLPQGTDQPQHF. DNA of the CDR3: TGTGCCAGCAGTTTACCACAGGGGACGGATCAGCCCCAGCATTTT. The chain links TRBV28 to TRBJ1-5; 7 bases match TRBD1. The germline V gene has CDR1 MDHEN and CDR2 SYDVKM. The CDR3 totals 15 residues. Unmatched junction bases numbered 6, after V lost 2 bases and J lost 5 bases.

V and J are TRBV11-2 and TRBJ2-2; TRBD1 aligns across 7 bases. This CDR3 contains 16 residues. Germline CDR1 reads SGHAT; CDR2 reads FQNNGV. V trimming: 1 base; J trimming: 4 bases; junction bases outside the gene matches: 6. CDR3 nucleotides: TGTGCCAGCAGCTTAGGCGGGCCAGGGGGCACCGGGGAGCTGTTTTTT. Encoded protein: CASSLGGPGGTGELFF.

This chain links TRBV2 with TRBJ1-5; D not certain. This CDR3 has 13 amino acids. Germline V CDR1 and CDR2: SNHLY, FYNNEI. The ends were cut back, 7 bases at V and 0 bases at J, with 7 bases in the middle. This CDR3 reads CASTEYSNQPQHF. CDR3 bases: TGTGCCAGCACCGAGTATAGCAATCAGCCCCAGCATTTT.

V usage is TRBV28 and J usage is TRBJ1-6; no clear D. Germline V gene data show CDR1 as MDHEN and CDR2 as SYDVKM. V was pared by 6 bases and J by 2 bases, with 8 bases between. This CDR3 is 14 amino acids long. CDR3 residues: CASRSGTYNSPLHF. DNA of the CDR3: TGTGCCAGCAGGTCAGGTACCTATAATTCACCCCTCCACTTT.

The rearrangement uses TRBV10-3 and TRBJ2-2, with TRBD2 matching 9 bases. V shed 0 bases and J 7 bases; nucleotides not matched to a gene: 9. Per the germline V gene, CDR1 is ENHRY and CDR2 is SYGVKD. The CDR3 has 17 amino acids. This CDR3 reads CAISESASGGPNGELFF. CDR3 sequence (DNA): TGTGCCATCAGTGAGTCGGCCAGCGGGGGGCCAAACGGGGAGCTGTTTTTT.

This clone came up once. This chain joins TRBV27 and TRBJ1-6, with a possible D match to TRBD1 (5 bases). Germline-derived CDR1 and CDR2 are MNHEY and SMNVEV (reference sequence). Trimming pared 0 bases from V and 0 bases from J, leaving 9 bases between. The CDR3 runs 17 residues. The CDR3 is CASSLSWGSSYNSPLHF. The CDR3 nucleotides read TGTGCCAGCAGTTTATCGTGGGGCAGCTCCTATAATTCACCCCTCCACTTT.

In DNA, the CDR3 is TGTGCCAGCAGCTTATCCGGGTCTTATCTCCCCAATGAGCAGTTCTTC. Translated, it gives CASSLSGSYLPNEQFF. The genes are TRBV7-9 and TRBJ2-1; no reliable D call. The germline CDR1 and CDR2 sequences are SEHNR and FQNEAQ (reference sequence). The germline V and J ends were trimmed by 2 bases and 6 bases, with 17 bases remaining between them. The CDR3 has 16 amino acids.

This chain connects TRBV5-1 to TRBJ2-3; TRBD2 might be the D (7 bases). From germline, CDR1 is SGHRS and CDR2 YFSETQ. V lost 0 bases and J 0 bases, leaving 11 bases between the germline ends. This CDR3 comprises 16 residues. For the CDR3, the DNA is TGCGCCAGCAGCTTGGACGGGGGGCAAAGCACAGATACGCAGTATTTT. The encoded protein is CASSLDGGQSTDTQYF.

This chain's CDR3 is CSASYPPGTDTQYF. The CDR3 coding sequence is TGCAGTGCTAGTTACCCCCCGGGTACAGATACGCAGTATTTT. The chain couples TRBV20-1 to TRBJ2-3; D unresolved. The CDR3 is 14 residues long. V lost 3 bases and J lost 3, with 13 bases in between. Germline CDR1 reads DFQATT; CDR2 reads SNEGSKA (reference sequence).

J is TRBJ2-5 and V is TRBV29-1; D gene uncertain. This CDR3 comprises 13 residues. V was clipped by 1 base and J by 2 bases, with 8 bases between them. From germline, CDR1 is SQVTM and CDR2 ANQGSEA. The CDR3 reads CSVEVGRQETQYF. The DNA for the CDR3 is TGCAGCGTTGAAGTTGGCAGACAAGAGACCCAGTACTTC.

This chain uses TRBV5-8 with TRBJ2-3; TRBD2 might be the D (6 bases). The length of the CDR3 is 13 residues. Per germline, CDR1 SGHTS and CDR2 YDEGEE. V lost 0 bases and J 6 bases, leaving 8 bases between the germline ends. CDR3 residues: CASSLGTTDTQYF. CDR3 nucleotide sequence: TGTGCCAGCAGCTTGGGGACTACCGATACGCAGTATTTT.

This chain connects TRBV7-2 to TRBJ2-1; 9 bases are a match to TRBD2. This CDR3 has 15 amino acids. Germline loops: CDR1 SGHTA, CDR2 FQGNSA. Trimming removed 1 base from V and 9 bases from J; junction bases left unmatched: 7. The CDR3 is CASSLEASGIGEQFF. In nucleotides, the CDR3 is TGTGCCAGCAGCTTAGAGGCTAGCGGGATAGGTGAGCAGTTCTTC.

This chain links TRBV7-6 with TRBJ1-6, with 8 bases identical to TRBD1. V shed 1 base, J shed 9 bases, and the junction held 5 bases outside the gene matches. The CDR3 contains 15 residues. Germline lookup yields CDR1 SGHVS and CDR2 FNYEAQ. The CDR3 region has the DNA TGTGCCAGCAGCTTAGTATCAGGGGGCGGTTCACCCCTCCACTTT. Encoded protein: CASSLVSGGGSPLHF.

This sequence joins TRBV11-2 and TRBJ1-4; D is unresolved. The V gene lost 4 bases and the J gene lost 0 bases, with 9 bases spanning the gap. The V gene's germline CDR1 is SGHAT and CDR2 FQNNGV. This CDR3 is built from 15 residues. CDR3 DNA sequence: TGTGCCAGCAGCTCCCTCCCCGCAACTAATGAAAAACTGTTTTTT. It yields the protein CASSSLPATNEKLFF. Drawing the rest from reference TRBV11-2 and TRBJ1-4, the complete variable domain is EAGVAQSPRYKIIEKRQSVAFWCNPISGHATLYWYQQILGQGPKLLIQFQNNGVVDDSQLPKDRFSAERLKGVDSTLKIQPAKLEDSAVYLCASSSLPATNEKLFFGSGTQLSVL.

This chain connects TRBV9 to TRBJ1-4; no definite D call. Germline CDR1 is SGDLS and CDR2 is YYNGEE. The CDR3 is 14 residues long. Between the trimmed V and J ends, which lost 4 bases and 2 bases, there was a span of 9 bases. CDR3 region: CASSLRGTNEKLFF. CDR3 sequence (DNA): TGTGCCAGCAGCCTTAGAGGGACTAATGAAAAACTGTTTTTT.

CDR3 residues: CASNGEWITEAFF. Written as DNA, the CDR3 is TGTGCCAGCAACGGGGAGTGGATCACTGAAGCTTTCTTT. This chain links TRBV28 with TRBJ1-1; D remains unclear. The length of the CDR3 is 13 residues. Deletions cut 7 bases from V and 4 bases from J, with 13 bases between. Germline assignment: CDR1 MDHEN and CDR2 SYDVKM.

CDR3 bases: TGTGCCAGTAGTTACGGGGTATCATACAATGAGCAGTTCTTC. It is translated as CASSYGVSYNEQFF. V usage is TRBV19 and J usage is TRBJ2-1, with D perhaps matching TRBD2 (5 bases). The CDR3 is 14 residues long. V lost 5 bases to trimming and J lost 4 bases, with 12 bases between them. Germline loops: CDR1 LNHDA, CDR2 SQIVND (reference sequence).

The CDR3 coding sequence is TGTGCCAGCAGCAGGGAGGGTCTAGCGGCTTACGAGCAGTACTTC. Translating gives CASSREGLAAYEQYF. J is TRBJ2-7 and V is TRBV11-2; 7 nucleotides align to TRBD2. The V gene end was trimmed by 5 bases and the J gene end by 4 bases; junction bases not matched to a gene: 11. The CDR3 has 15 residues. Germline CDR1 reads SGHAT; CDR2 reads FQNNGV.

The chain carries TRBV7-3 and TRBJ1-2; weak D call: TRBD1 (5 bases). V lost 5 bases and J lost 5, with 21 bases in between. The CDR3 covers 16 residues. Germline CDR1 reads SGHTA; CDR2 reads FQGTGA. DNA for the CDR3: TGTGCCAGCAGCCCAAACCCCGGGGGGGAACCATATGGCTACACCTTC. Protein: CASSPNPGGEPYGYTF.

The gene calls are TRBV18 and TRBJ2-1; D is possibly TRBD1 (5 bases). V shed 3 bases and J shed 2 bases, with 11 bases lying between them. This CDR3 comprises 15 residues. CDR1 KGHSH and CDR2 LQKENI come from the germline V gene. The CDR3 DNA sequence: TGTGCCAGCTCACCCCTAGACAGTCCCTACAATGAGCAGTTCTTC. Translation gives CASSPLDSPYNEQFF.

This chain uses TRBV28 with TRBJ2-2; D is perhaps TRBD2 (5 bases). The V gene's germline CDR1 is MDHEN and CDR2 SYDVKM. The CDR3 spans 14 residues. V was trimmed by 7 bases and J by 3 bases, leaving 12 bases between them. CDR3 protein: CASKVAGYTGELFF. For the CDR3, the DNA is TGTGCCAGCAAGGTTGCGGGTTACACCGGGGAGCTGTTTTTT.

CDR3 region: CASSPLRQDEKLFF. The CDR3 DNA is TGCGCCAGCAGCCCCCTTAGACAGGATGAAAAACTGTTTTTT. The rearrangement links TRBV4-3 to TRBJ1-4; possibly TRBD1 for D (6 bases). Germline V gene data show CDR1 as LGHNA and CDR2 as YSLEER. CDR3 length equals 14 residues. V lost 4 bases and J lost 6, with 12 bases in between.

This clone was found a few times. The J gene is TRBJ2-5, the V gene TRBV4-1, with D uncertain. CDR3 length: 15 residues. In germline, CDR1 is MGHRA, CDR2 YSYEKL. Between the trimmed V and J ends, which lost 5 bases and 4 bases, there was a span of 17 bases. CDR3 sequence reads: CASSSTYYLGETQYF. Written as DNA, the CDR3 is TGCGCCAGCAGCTCCACATACTACCTTGGAGAGACCCAGTACTTC.

The chain has TRBV7-2 and TRBJ2-7; 7 nucleotides align to TRBD1. CDR1 is SGHTA, CDR2 FQGNSA, per germline. Trimming at V came to 6 bases and at J to 2 bases, leaving 10 bases not matched to a gene. The CDR3 sequence is 15 residues long. The CDR3 here is CASRGDSFSPYEQYF. As DNA, the CDR3 is TGTGCCAGCAGAGGGGACAGTTTTTCCCCCTACGAGCAGTACTTC.